By share, the clone carrying this TCR beta chain ranks as large. Together with a sample-barcoded 5' primer, a J-beta primer mix was included in a second PCR lasting roughly 6 to 12 cycles. Each cDNA molecule carried a tag from a template-switch adaptor that contained 12 random nucleotides. All samples gave at least 2.5 million CDR3-containing paired-end reads. TCRdb re-analysed the 5' RACE reads in MiXCR, keeping a single row per CDR3 protein. The sample shows a few hundred thousand distinct CDR3 sequences, roughly a quarter of them seen only once. This record comes from a study of blood T cells in healthy people across ages. Germline values: CDR1 MNHEY, CDR2 SMNVEV (reference sequence). Losses at the gene ends were 7 bases for V and 5 bases for J; bases not matched to a gene: 8. The CDR3 is 15 residues long.

The gene calls are TRBV27 and TRBJ2-1, with TRBD2 matching 10 bases. The TCR sequence derives from a woman aged 70 to 79 in good health. Source material: blood. The DNA of the CDR3 is TGTGCCAGCACCTCAGCGGGAGGGGGAAACAATGAGCAGTTCTTC. It translates to CASTSAGGGNNEQFF.